Sequencing of this T cell receptor beta chain was carried out in a study of T cells in Graves' hyperthyroidism and ophthalmopathy. Notes on the study in general: Most clonotypes expanded in the thyroid (above 0.001) were also present in blood. The model predicted ophthalmopathy a median roughly 6.3 months before onset. Ophthalmopathy was separated from stable hyperthyroidism by a 13 V-J model.

Trimming took 4 bases from V and 3 from J; bases not matched to a gene: 0. Germline loops: CDR1 SGHRS, CDR2 YFSETQ. The CDR3 is 14 amino acids. Of note for this clonotype: The antigen remains unidentified.

Amplification of TCR beta CDR3 regions used RNA as the template. The TCR CDR3 first-round RT-PCR relied on the HTBI primer set. TCRdb re-derived calls from the multiplex PCR reads in MiXCR, one entry per CDR3 protein. The table has 330,000 or so distinct CDR3 sequences, around a fifth seen once. This chain links TRBV5-1 with TRBJ2-2, with 10 bases identical to TRBD2. The clonotype was recovered from a man aged 45-65 years with Graves' ophthalmopathy. The sequencing input was blood. The CDR3 sequence: CASSGTSDTGELFF. The CDR3 DNA reads TGCGCCAGCAGCGGGACTAGCGACACCGGGGAGCTGTTTTTT.